This T cell receptor (beta chain) appears in the sequencing data of a study of CXCR3-negative and CXCR3-positive naive CD8 T cells. Notes on the study in general: TRB CDR3s of CXCR3-positive naive cells were more hydrophobic than those of CXCR3-negative naive cells.

This CDR3 region has 12 residues. CDR1 is SQVTM, CDR2 ANQGSEA, per germline. The TRB libraries of cDNA were built by UMI-labeled 5' RACE. TCRdb reprocessed the 5' RACE reads and keeps a single row for each CDR3 protein, giving no DNA. The sample includes about 90,000 distinct CDR3 sequences. Cells that were CD45RO-CCR7+CD27+CD95- constituted naive CD8+ T cells. Notes on this clonotype: Its antigen is unidentified.

The V and J genes are TRBV29-1 and TRBJ1-2. The source material was naive CXCR3+ CD8+ T cells from blood. Subset noted: CD45RO-CCR7+CD27+CD95- naive CD8+ T cells expressing CXCR3 (TNR3+). The origin of this receptor is a human donor in good health. Some clones in this sample may be carry-over from other donors' samples. The CDR3 here is CSVEAQEYSYTF.